A selection of T cell receptor beta chains follows, all from one sample in a study of CD8 T cells in ankylosing spondylitis. TCRdb re-derived calls from the 5' RACE reads in MiXCR, one entry per CDR3 protein. The repertoire has approximately 150,000 distinct CDR3 sequences, 9.5% to 10% of them found once; the top ten carry approximately 16%. The sequenced sample consisted of blood, either unsorted or a sorted T cell fraction (not recorded which). The receptors were gathered from a female donor with ankylosing spondylitis or in good health (not recorded which). Both conserved end residues are part of each CDR3. A D gene is named only where the DNA matches it firmly. Clone size appears in some rows only: once, few, many, or a class for an expanded clone.

.	TRBV4-3	few	TRBJ2-3	CASSQDRAGASTDTQYF	TGCGCCAGCAGCCAAGATAGAGCGGGCGCTAGCACAGATACGCAGTATTTT
.	TRBV27	.	TRBJ2-3	CASSLYPPATLGTDTQYF	TGTGCCAGCAGCCTATATCCTCCGGCCACCCTGGGCACAGATACGCAGTATTTT
TRBD2	TRBV19	few	TRBJ2-7	CASSRAGIIDEQYF	TGTGCCAGTAGTAGAGCGGGAATTATCGACGAGCAGTACTTC
TRBD2	TRBV11-2	.	TRBJ2-1	CASLEAGNIRDEQFF	TGTGCCAGTCTAGAAGCGGGGAACATACGGGATGAGCAGTTCTTC
.	TRBV20-1	few	TRBJ2-1	CSARDSIGASYNEQFF	TGCAGTGCTAGAGACTCTATCGGGGCCTCCTACAATGAGCAGTTCTTC
.	TRBV29-1	.	TRBJ1-1	CSVEWRVGAEAFF	TGCAGCGTTGAGTGGAGGGTTGGAGCTGAAGCTTTCTTT
.	TRBV27	few	TRBJ2-3	CASSSISGPLRSTDTQYF	TGTGCCAGCAGTTCTATCTCGGGACCGTTACGGAGCACAGATACGCAGTATTTT
.	TRBV29-1	many	TRBJ2-1	CSVESDNEQFF	TGCAGCGTTGAATCGGACAATGAGCAGTTCTTC
.	TRBV30	few	TRBJ2-1	CAWSVAWNEQFF	TGTGCCTGGAGTGTAGCTTGGAATGAGCAGTTCTTC
TRBD1	TRBV28	few	TRBJ2-7	CASNGQGMWYEQYF	TGTGCCAGCAATGGACAGGGGATGTGGTACGAGCAGTACTTC
.	TRBV5-6	few	TRBJ2-1	CASSASWLEQFF	TGTGCCAGCAGCGCAAGCTGGCTTGAGCAGTTCTTC
.	TRBV30	few	TRBJ2-7	CAWRGTGASYEQYF	TGTGCCTGGAGGGGGACGGGGGCTTCCTATGAGCAGTACTTC
.	TRBV6-2/TRBV6-3	.	TRBJ1-5	CASSYIGPQHF	TGTGCCAGCAGTTACATTGGTCCCCAGCATTTT
TRBD2	TRBV19	few	TRBJ2-1	CASSPGTSGVGYNEQFF	TGTGCCAGTAGCCCCGGGACTAGCGGAGTGGGATACAATGAGCAGTTCTTC
TRBD2	TRBV7-9	many	TRBJ2-7	CASSSLAGVGDEQYF	TGTGCCAGCAGCTCTTTAGCGGGAGTTGGGGACGAGCAGTACTTC
.	TRBV10-3	few	TRBJ2-1	CAISPKAGVYNEQFF	TGTGCCATCAGCCCTAAGGCAGGTGTATACAATGAGCAGTTCTTC
TRBD2	TRBV20-1	few	TRBJ2-1	CSATSGTSGRFTYNEQFF	TGCAGTGCGACCTCAGGGACTAGCGGGAGGTTTACCTACAATGAGCAGTTCTTC
.	TRBV7-9	.	TRBJ1-1	CASSLKTAFF	TGTGCCAGCAGCTTAAAAACAGCTTTCTTT
TRBD2	TRBV20-1	many	TRBJ2-2	CSAATSGTGRGELFF	TGCAGTGCTGCGACTAGCGGGACGGGACGCGGGGAGCTGTTTTTT
.	TRBV16	few	TRBJ2-7	CASSLVPGGGEQYF	TGTGCCAGCAGCCTCGTCCCAGGAGGGGGCGAGCAGTACTTC
.	TRBV20-1	.	TRBJ2-1	CSAISLGSYNEQFF	TGCAGTGCTATTTCCCTCGGCTCCTACAATGAGCAGTTCTTC
TRBD1	TRBV6-5	few	TRBJ1-1	CASSLQGARTEAFF	TGTGCCAGCAGTTTACAGGGGGCGAGGACTGAAGCTTTCTTT
.	TRBV6-5	few	TRBJ2-2	CASSYLLSTGELFF	TGTGCCAGCAGTTACCTCTTGAGCACCGGGGAGCTGTTTTTT
.	TRBV29-1	few	TRBJ1-1	CSVGFEGENTEAFF	TGCAGCGTCGGGTTTGAGGGAGAGAACACTGAAGCTTTCTTT
TRBD2	TRBV7-8	.	TRBJ2-5	CASRSYSGRPRAQYF	TGTGCCAGCAGATCTTATAGCGGGAGGCCCAGGGCCCAGTACTTC
.	TRBV7-2	.	TRBJ2-3	CASSLAGASDTQYF	TGTGCCAGCAGCTTAGCAGGGGCCTCAGATACGCAGTATTTT
.	TRBV2	.	TRBJ2-5	CASSEVNKGETQYF	TGTGCCAGCAGTGAAGTGAACAAGGGAGAGACCCAGTACTTC
.	TRBV7-9	few	TRBJ2-7	CASSAGAGLSYEQYF	TGTGCCAGCAGCGCAGGCGCGGGACTTTCCTACGAGCAGTACTTC
.	TRBV7-3	.	TRBJ1-2	CASSLTPLTGLNYGYTF	TGTGCCAGCAGCTTAACCCCCCTAACAGGGCTTAACTATGGCTACACCTTC
.	TRBV6-1	.	TRBJ2-7	CASPGTGGLFEQYF	TGTGCCTCTCCCGGGACTGGCGGGCTCTTCGAGCAGTACTTC
TRBD1	TRBV15	few	TRBJ1-5	CATSKDRGTNQPQHF	TGTGCCACCAGCAAGGACAGGGGGACCAATCAGCCCCAGCATTTT
TRBD2	TRBV7-2	few	TRBJ2-2	CARRVQTSGLFTGELFF	TGTGCCCGGCGGGTCCAAACTAGCGGGTTGTTCACCGGGGAGCTGTTTTTT
.	TRBV29-1	.	TRBJ1-3	CSVGDGNTIYF	TGCAGCGTCGGCGATGGAAACACCATATATTTT
.	TRBV27	few	TRBJ2-1	CASSLFFRAHEQFF	TGTGCCAGCAGTTTATTTTTCAGGGCCCATGAGCAGTTCTTC
TRBD1	TRBV7-9	.	TRBJ2-7	CASSSWDSHPYEQYF	TGTGCCAGCAGCTCCTGGGACAGCCACCCCTACGAGCAGTACTTC
.	TRBV29-1	many	TRBJ2-3	CSVESGYTDTQYF	TGCAGCGTTGAAAGCGGATACACAGATACGCAGTATTTT
.	TRBV7-6	.	TRBJ2-7	CASSPEVSAPYEQYF	TGTGCCAGCAGCCCTGAGGTGTCGGCCCCCTACGAGCAGTACTTC
TRBD1	TRBV10-3	many	TRBJ2-3	CAISQDRGLLDTQYF	TGTGCCATCAGCCAGGACAGGGGCCTCCTGGATACGCAGTATTTT
.	TRBV6-5	few	TRBJ2-7	CASSYSNREEQYF	TGTGCCAGCAGTTACTCCAACAGGGAAGAGCAGTACTTC
.	TRBV30	few	TRBJ2-1	CAWSGSSYNEQFF	TGTGCCTGGAGCGGGAGCTCCTACAATGAGCAGTTCTTC
.	TRBV12-3/TRBV12-4	.	TRBJ1-1	CASSVSRGAFF	TGTGCCAGCAGTGTCAGTCGCGGGGCTTTCTTT
TRBD2	TRBV7-9	few	TRBJ2-2	CASSLASGSTGELFF	TGTGCCAGCAGCTTAGCGAGCGGGAGTACCGGGGAGCTGTTTTTT
.	TRBV7-8	many	TRBJ1-3	CASSSQTASGNTIYF	TGTGCCAGCAGCTCCCAGACGGCCTCTGGAAACACCATATATTTT
.	TRBV18	.	TRBJ2-3	CASSPPGYTDTQYF	TGTGCCAGCTCACCACCGGGCTACACAGATACGCAGTATTTT
.	TRBV7-1	.	TRBJ2-7	CASSSGLLCEQYF	TGTGCCAGCAGCTCCGGGCTCCTCTGCGAGCAGTACTTC
.	TRBV10-2	few	TRBJ2-7	CASSLEFYEQYF	TGCGCCAGCAGTCTAGAGTTCTACGAGCAGTACTTC
.	TRBV20-1	.	TRBJ1-2	CSASGVGYTF	TGCAGTGCAAGCGGGGTTGGCTACACCTTC
.	TRBV11-2	many	TRBJ2-3	CASSLYLADTQYF	TGTGCCAGCAGCCTATATTTGGCAGATACGCAGTATTTT
.	TRBV9	.	TRBJ1-1	CASSVVPGHMNTEAFF	TGTGCCAGCAGCGTAGTACCGGGACATATGAACACTGAAGCTTTCTTT
TRBD1	TRBV7-6	few	TRBJ2-7	CASSPRQGVYEQYF	TGTGCCAGCAGCCCCAGACAGGGGGTCTACGAGCAGTACTTC
.	TRBV15	few	TRBJ2-5	CATSTSGTQETQYF	TGTGCCACCAGCACCTCCGGGACCCAAGAGACCCAGTACTTC
.	TRBV24-1	many	TRBJ2-1	CATSDPGTASEQFF	TGTGCCACCAGTGACCCCGGGACTGCGAGTGAGCAGTTCTTC